A selection of T cell receptor beta chains follows, all from one sample in a study of T-cell reconstitution after alpha-beta-depleted transplantation in children. TCRdb fed the PCR reads into MiXCR, producing one record per CDR3 protein. The data contain hundreds of thousands of distinct CDR3 sequences, approximately 13% of them singletons. Sequenced material: PBMCs, mostly from graft donor cells, taken 360 days after TCRalphabeta/CD19-depleted stem cell transplant. All receptors derive from a male patient younger than 18 who had a stem cell transplant for acute myeloid leukemia, so the T cells may come from the graft donor. The CDR3 runs from the conserved cysteine through the conserved F or W. D genes are given only for firm matches. The size entry is marked missing in some rows and otherwise reads once, few, many or a size class.

few | TRBJ2-1 | . | TRBV18 | TGTGCCAGCTCACCATTACCGGGACTCCCCTCAAGCAATGAGCAGTTCTTC | CASSPLPGLPSSNEQFF
many | TRBJ2-7 | . | TRBV20-1 | TGCAGTGCCCCGTTCCGGGGCTACGAGCAGTACTTC | CSAPFRGYEQYF
few | TRBJ2-7 | . | TRBV3-1 | TGTGCCAGCAGCCGAGAAACCTACGAGCAGTACTTC | CASSRETYEQYF
. | TRBJ2-1 | TRBD2 | TRBV7-2 | TGTGCCAGCAGCTTAGCGCGCCTAGCGGGAGTATACAATGAGCAGTTCTTC | CASSLARLAGVYNEQFF
. | TRBJ2-5 | TRBD2 | TRBV20-1 | TGCAGTGCCGGCCGGACTAGCGGGATCCAAGAGACCCAGTACTTC | CSAGRTSGIQETQYF
few | TRBJ1-5 | . | TRBV6-2/TRBV6-3 | TGTGCCAGCAGTCCCAGGGGAGGGAGCGTTGGCAATCAGCCCCAGCATTTT | CASSPRGGSVGNQPQHF
few | TRBJ2-1 | TRBD1 | TRBV20-1 | TGCAGTGCTAGAACCGGGACAGGCGACAATGAGCAGTTCTTC | CSARTGTGDNEQFF
. | TRBJ2-5 | . | TRBV29-1 | TGCAGCGTTCGAGTGGGAGGAGGGGAGACCCAGTACTTC | CSVRVGGGETQYF
few | TRBJ2-7 | TRBD2 | TRBV20-1 | TGCAGTGCTAGAGATGTAGCGGGAGCCTGGAGGGGTAGCTCCTACGAGCAGTACTTC | CSARDVAGAWRGSSYEQYF
. | TRBJ2-7 | . | TRBV6-5 | TGTGCCAGCAGTTACTTCGGGTACGAGCAGTACTTC | CASSYFGYEQYF
many | TRBJ2-1 | TRBD2 | TRBV5-8 | TGTGCCAGCAGCTTGGGGGGACTAGCCCCCCTAGGTGAGCAGTTCTTC | CASSLGGLAPLGEQFF
. | TRBJ2-6 | . | TRBV7-2 | TGTGCCAGCAGCTTCTCCAGTGGGCCCGGGGCCAACGTCCTGACTTTC | CASSFSSGPGANVLTF
few | TRBJ2-6 | . | TRBV6-1 | TGTGCCAGCACCACCCCAGCTGGGGCCAACGTCCTGACTTTC | CASTTPAGANVLTF
. | TRBJ2-1 | . | TRBV6-5 | TGTGCCAGCAGTTACAAGTCGGGAGTAGTTGTCGATGAGCAGTTCTTC | CASSYKSGVVVDEQFF
few | TRBJ2-1 | TRBD2 | TRBV3-1 | TGTGCCAGCAGCCCAATAGCGGGAGTGGTTAGCGATGAGCAGTTCTTC | CASSPIAGVVSDEQFF
few | TRBJ2-7 | TRBD2 | TRBV5-1 | TGCGCCAGCAGCCCCGGGGGAAACGGACTAGCGGGTAATATCAACGAGCAGTACTTC | CASSPGGNGLAGNINEQYF
many | TRBJ2-3 | . | TRBV20-1 | TGCAGTGCTAGAGATCGGAAGGGGGAGTCAGATACGCAGTATTTT | CSARDRKGESDTQYF
few | TRBJ2-1 | . | TRBV5-1 | TGCGCCAGCAGCGTGAGGGAGGCCTACAATGAGCAGTTCTTC | CASSVREAYNEQFF
few | TRBJ1-1 | TRBD1 | TRBV27 | TGTGCCAGCCGGGACAGGGATAACACTGAAGCTTTCTTT | CASRDRDNTEAFF
. | TRBJ2-7 | . | TRBV7-9 | TGTGCCAGCAGCTCTATCACTGGACTCTACGAGCAGTACTTC | CASSSITGLYEQYF
few | TRBJ2-5 | . | TRBV20-1 | TGCAGTGCTTGTAGGGGAAGCTCGTCCCAAGAGACCCAGTACTTC | CSACRGSSSQETQYF
. | TRBJ2-7 | TRBD1 | TRBV15 | TGTGCCACCAGCAGTCATTCCGGGACAGGGAGATCCTACGAGCAGTACTTC | CATSSHSGTGRSYEQYF
. | TRBJ1-1 | . | TRBV7-3 | TGTGCCAGCAGGCCACCTACAGGGCTCACTGAACCTTTCTTT | CASRPPTGLTEPFF
. | TRBJ2-7 | TRBD1 | TRBV28 | TGTGCCAGCAGGGACCTGGGGACAGGGGGGTACGAGCAGTACTTC | CASRDLGTGGYEQYF
. | TRBJ2-5 | TRBD2 | TRBV7-9 | TGTGCCAGCAGCCCCACGGGAGGGTTACGAGAGACCCAGTACTTC | CASSPTGGLRETQYF
. | TRBJ2-2 | . | TRBV15 | TGTGCCACCGACGGAACAGAGGGCACCGGGGAGCTGTTTTTT | CATDGTEGTGELFF
. | TRBJ2-3 | . | TRBV20-1 | TGCAGTGCCTTTCTGGGAGCCGATACGCAGTATTTT | CSAFLGADTQYF
many | TRBJ2-7 | . | TRBV5-1 | TGCGCCAGCAGCTTGGATGTCGCCTACGAGCAGTACTTC | CASSLDVAYEQYF
. | TRBJ2-7 | . | TRBV6-6 | TGTGCCAGCAGTATGCAGAACGAGCAGTACTTC | CASSMQNEQYF
few | TRBJ2-5 | TRBD1 | TRBV6-5 | TGTGCCAGCAGTTATTGGACAGGGGGTGAAGAGACCCAGTACTTC | CASSYWTGGEETQYF
few | TRBJ2-1 | TRBD2 | TRBV7-2 | TGTGCCAGCATCTCAAGGACTAGCGCCTATCGCAATGAGCAGTTCTTC | CASISRTSAYRNEQFF
few | TRBJ1-3 | . | TRBV7-8 | TGTGCCAGCAGCAAGGACAGATTTGGAAACACCATATATTTT | CASSKDRFGNTIYF
few | TRBJ2-3 | TRBD2 | TRBV29-1 | TGCAGCGTTGCGACCTTAGCGGGAGTTGTGGATACGCAGTATTTT | CSVATLAGVVDTQYF
. | TRBJ1-4 | . | TRBV4-1 | TGCGCCAGCAGCCCAGGAGGAACCTCCTTCACGTTTTTT | CASSPGGTSFTFF
many | TRBJ1-5 | . | TRBV12-3/TRBV12-4 | TGTGCCAGCAGTCCCCGGTCCCCGAGTCAGCCCCAGCATTTT | CASSPRSPSQPQHF
few | TRBJ2-1 | . | TRBV18 | TGTGCCAGCTCACCACCGGGACTTTTCTACAATGAGCAGTTCTTC | CASSPPGLFYNEQFF
. | TRBJ2-4 | . | TRBV29-1 | TGCAGCGTTGAAAGCCGAACAGCTGTAGGGGAAAACATTCAGTACTTC | CSVESRTAVGENIQYF
many | TRBJ2-4 | TRBD1 | TRBV28 | TGTGCCAGCAGTTTAGACAGGGGCGAAAACATTCAGTACTTC | CASSLDRGENIQYF
few | TRBJ2-7 | . | TRBV13 | TGTGCCAGCAGCTTAGGACGACGGGACACCTACGAGCAGTACTTC | CASSLGRRDTYEQYF
few | TRBJ1-3 | . | TRBV4-2 | TGTGCCAGCTGGCTCTCAGGGGTACAGGCTGGCGCTGGAAACACCATATATTTT | CASWLSGVQAGAGNTIYF
. | TRBJ2-1 | . | TRBV20-1 | TGCAGTGCCCCCCACACAGGGTCTAGTGAGCAGTTCTTC | CSAPHTGSSEQFF
few | TRBJ1-5 | . | TRBV6-1 | TGTGCCAGCAGTGATCGACCTACTCATAGCAATCAGCCCCAGCATTTT | CASSDRPTHSNQPQHF
. | TRBJ2-7 | . | TRBV27 | TGTGCCAGCAGTTGGTGGGGATCCTACGAGCAGTACTTC | CASSWWGSYEQYF
few | TRBJ2-7 | TRBD1 | TRBV9 | TGTGCCAGCAGCGTAGGGGACAGGGGCGCATTTCCCTACGAGCAGTACTTC | CASSVGDRGAFPYEQYF
. | TRBJ2-7 | TRBD1 | TRBV5-1 | TGCGCCAGCAGCTTGGATGTACAGGGGGCAGTGAGATACGAGCAGTACTTC | CASSLDVQGAVRYEQYF
few | TRBJ2-7 | TRBD2 | TRBV10-3 | TGTGCCATCAGCCTAGCGGGACGGGTCTACGAGCAGTACTTC | CAISLAGRVYEQYF
many | TRBJ2-7 | . | TRBV7-9 | TGTGCCAGCAGCTTTCCCTGGGGGCCCCGCGGCGAGCAGTACTTC | CASSFPWGPRGEQYF
many | TRBJ2-1 | TRBD2 | TRBV5-1 | TGCGCCAGCAGTTCCACTAGCGACTACAATGAGCAGTTCTTC | CASSSTSDYNEQFF
few | TRBJ2-7 | . | TRBV18 | TGTGCCAGCTCACCGTCCGTAATAACCTACGAGCAGTACTTC | CASSPSVITYEQYF
. | TRBJ2-7 | . | TRBV11-2 | TGTGCCAGCAGCTTAGTTCTAGCCCGTTACGAGCAGTACTTC | CASSLVLARYEQYF
. | TRBJ1-1 | TRBD1 | TRBV19 | TGTGCCAGTGGTATTCCAGGGGGAACTGAAGCTTTCTTT | CASGIPGGTEAFF
. | TRBJ2-5 | . | TRBV6-2/TRBV6-3 | TGTGCCAGCACCCGAAGTGAGGAGACCCAGTACTTC | CASTRSEETQYF
. | TRBJ2-3 | . | TRBV4-3 | TGCGCCAGCAGCCAAGCTCTAGGAGGGACAGATACGCAGTATTTT | CASSQALGGTDTQYF
. | TRBJ2-7 | TRBD1 | TRBV19 | TGTGCCAGTAGTGCTCTTCCGGGACAGGGGATCTACGAGCAGTACTTC | CASSALPGQGIYEQYF
. | TRBJ2-3 | . | TRBV14 | TGTGCCAGCAGCCAAGTTGAAGGGAGGCCCAGCACAGATACGCAGTATTTT | CASSQVEGRPSTDTQYF
. | TRBJ2-7 | TRBD2 | TRBV7-2 | TGTGCCAGCAGCTCCGCCGGGACTACAAGCTACGAGCAGTACTTC | CASSSAGTTSYEQYF
. | TRBJ2-5 | TRBD1 | TRBV5-1 | TGCGCCAGCAGCACCGGGACAGATCGAGAGACCCAGTACTTC | CASSTGTDRETQYF
few | TRBJ2-7 | TRBD2 | TRBV20-1 | TGCAGTGCTGCCGGGACTAGCGGGGTGAAATTCTACGAGCAGTACTTC | CSAAGTSGVKFYEQYF
. | TRBJ1-1 | TRBD1 | TRBV7-7 | TGTGCTAGCAGCTTAAACAGGGGGCATGTGGACACTGAAGCTTTCTTT | CASSLNRGHVDTEAFF
. | TRBJ2-7 | . | TRBV20-1 | TGCAGTGCTAGGGTGGGGGGATCCTACGAGCAGTACTTC | CSARVGGSYEQYF